This is a list of T cell receptor beta chains from one sample in a study of shared clonotypes between healthy human individuals. Data came from immunoSEQ multiplex PCR; TCRdb stores just in-frame clones and leaves some out. The sample has fewer than 3 million clones, around 90% seen once. The specimen sequenced was naive CD4+ T cells from PBMCs. Every receptor here comes from a man in his late teens or twenties in good health. Some clones in this sample may be carry-over from other donors' samples. The CDR3 runs from the conserved cysteine through the conserved F or W. Each record gives: J gene, D gene, clone size, V gene, CDR3 protein, CDR3 DNA. The D gene is left open where the match is weak. Some rows have no size entry. The others give once, few or many, or a class for an expanded clone.

TRBJ1-4,-,-,TRBV4-1,CASSQTGWGGTEKLFF,TGCGCCAGCAGCCAAACAGGTTGGGGAGGGACCGAAAAACTGTTTTTT
TRBJ1-5,-,-,TRBV7-9,CASSLEGSNQPQHF,TGTGCCAGCAGCTTAGAGGGTAGCAATCAGCCCCAGCATTTT
TRBJ1-2,TRBD1,-,TRBV5-5,CASTRQGADGYTF,TGTGCCAGCACCCGACAGGGGGCGGATGGCTACACCTTC
TRBJ1-1,-,-,TRBV5-1,CASSLGQGLMNTEAFF,TGCGCCAGCAGCTTGGGGCAGGGCCTTATGAACACTGAAGCTTTCTTT
TRBJ2-1,-,once,TRBV12-5,CASGSDISPPFF,TGTGCTAGTGGTTCCGACATATCCCCCCCGTTCTTC
TRBJ1-4,-,few,TRBV29-1,CSVSHDFNEKLFF,TGCAGCGTCTCACACGACTTTAATGAAAAACTGTTTTTT
TRBJ2-2,-,few,TRBV5-4,CASSLAPTGELFF,TGTGCCAGCAGCTTGGCTCCCACCGGGGAGCTGTTTTTT
TRBJ2-7,-,-,TRBV5-5,CASRITGSYEQYF,TGTGCCAGCCGAATAACCGGCAGCTACGAGCAGTACTTC
TRBJ2-1,-,-,TRBV5-1,CASSLRTGEGDRDNEQFF,TGCGCCAGCAGCTTACGAACAGGGGAGGGGGACCGCGACAATGAGCAGTTCTTC
TRBJ1-1,-,few,TRBV4-3,CASSPRSTNTEAFF,TGCGCCAGCAGCCCGCGTAGCACGAACACTGAAGCTTTCTTT
TRBJ2-5,-,-,TRBV6-1,CASSEALETQYF,TGTGCCAGCAGTGAGGCCTTAGAGACCCAGTACTTC
TRBJ2-4,TRBD2,-,TRBV2,CASRRLADLAKNIQYF,TGTGCCAGCAGACGACTAGCGGATCTAGCCAAAAACATTCAGTACTTC
TRBJ1-4,TRBD1,-,TRBV29-1,CSVKPYRGLVEKLFF,TGCAGCGTCAAACCATACAGGGGGCTTGTTGAAAAACTGTTTTTT
TRBJ2-7,-,-,TRBV6-5,CASTRGNEQYF,TGTGCCAGCACCAGGGGCAACGAGCAGTACTTC
TRBJ2-3,TRBD1,-,TRBV7-2,CASSSQQGAPDTQYF,TGTGCCAGCAGCTCCCAACAGGGGGCGCCGGATACGCAGTATTTT
TRBJ2-5,TRBD2,-,TRBV19,CASTSGRAGEQETQYF,TGTGCCAGTACTAGCGGGAGGGCCGGGGAGCAGGAGACCCAGTACTTC
TRBJ2-4,-,-,TRBV28,CASSFPGGGLNIQYF,TGTGCCAGCAGTTTTCCCGGAGGGGGCTTAAACATTCAGTACTTC
TRBJ1-1,TRBD1,-,TRBV15,CATSARQGMNTEAFF,TGTGCCACCAGCGCCCGACAGGGTATGAACACTGAAGCTTTCTTT
TRBJ1-5,-,-,TRBV5-5,CASSSRISNQPQHF,TGTGCCAGCAGCTCCCGTATTAGCAATCAGCCCCAGCATTTT
TRBJ1-5,TRBD1,few,TRBV5-8,CASSYADRGNQPQHF,TGTGCCAGCAGCTATGCCGACAGGGGGAATCAGCCCCAGCATTTT
TRBJ2-7,TRBD2,-,TRBV4-1,CASSQRAGGPYEQYF,TGCGCCAGCAGCCAACGGGCGGGAGGGCCCTACGAGCAGTACTTC
TRBJ2-1,TRBD1,-,TRBV5-4,CASSWDRGITYNEQFF,TGTGCCAGCAGCTGGGACAGGGGGATTACCTACAATGAGCAGTTCTTC
TRBJ2-2,TRBD2,-,TRBV7-3,CASSLNGRADTGELFF,TGTGCCAGCAGCTTAAACGGGAGGGCCGACACCGGGGAGCTGTTTTTT
TRBJ2-7,-,-,TRBV10-3,CAISGLADIPTYEQYF,TGTGCCATCAGTGGATTAGCGGACATCCCCACCTACGAGCAGTACTTC
TRBJ1-4,-,-,TRBV6-1,CASSERQVGEKLFF,TGTGCCAGCAGCGAAAGACAGGTTGGCGAAAAACTGTTTTTT
TRBJ2-3,-,-,TRBV14,CASTQASSTDTQYF,TGTGCCAGCACCCAAGCCTCCAGCACAGATACGCAGTATTTT
TRBJ2-7,-,once,TRBV28,CASARSTYEQYF,TGTGCCAGCGCAAGGTCGACCTACGAGCAGTACTTC
TRBJ2-7,-,-,TRBV2,CASSEALRGATYEQYF,TGTGCCAGCAGTGAAGCGCTTCGGGGCGCTACCTACGAGCAGTACTTC
TRBJ2-5,-,-,TRBV29-1,CSAGGQRQTQYF,TGCAGCGCGGGAGGACAGCGGCAGACCCAGTACTTC
TRBJ2-2,-,-,TRBV27,CASRQTNTGELFF,TGTGCCAGCAGACAGACAAACACCGGGGAGCTGTTTTTT
TRBJ2-2,-,-,TRBV2,CASREGWGSNTGELFF,TGTGCCAGCCGAGAGGGCTGGGGCTCGAACACCGGGGAGCTGTTTTTT
TRBJ1-6,-,-,TRBV11-3,CASSSPQQRPRDSPLHF,TGTGCCAGCAGCTCACCCCAACAAAGACCGAGGGATTCACCCCTCCACTTT
TRBJ2-7,-,-,TRBV28,CASSLSGGNEQYF,TGTGCCAGCAGTTTATCTGGGGGGAACGAGCAGTACTTC
TRBJ1-2,TRBD1,-,TRBV7-7,CASSSNRGDCAYGYTF,TGTGCCAGCAGCTCGAACAGGGGAGATTGTGCCTATGGCTACACCTTC
TRBJ2-1,-,-,TRBV7-9,CASSFFGQLNYNEQFF,TGTGCCAGCAGCTTTTTTGGACAACTCAATTACAATGAGCAGTTCTTC